The clone carrying this T cell receptor beta chain is a singleton in its sample. Grouping used clinical history reported by participants in a survey and questionnaire. The data were taken from a study of blood T cell repertoires in COVID-19. For the study at large: PBMCs, B-cell-depleted T cells, or T cells were the source of the cDNA or gDNA that made up the material.

Only in-frame clones appear in the TCRdb table, and some are missing; sequencing was by immunoSEQ multiplex PCR. Of 300,000 to 350,000 clones in the sample, over 70% were seen once. CDR3 length: 15 amino acids. V dropped 6 bases and J dropped 2; count of bases not matched to a gene: 6. Germline lookup yields CDR1 MRHNA and CDR2 SNTAGT. The gene calls are TRBV6-4 and TRBJ2-2, with 7 bases that match TRBD1. This receptor was taken from a man aged 30 to 45 who had recovered from COVID-19. The source material was PBMCs or T cells enriched from blood (not recorded which). The CDR3 DNA sequence: TGTGCCAGCAGGGAGACAGGGTTAAACACCGGGGAGCTGTTTTTT. Translation: CASRETGLNTGELFF.